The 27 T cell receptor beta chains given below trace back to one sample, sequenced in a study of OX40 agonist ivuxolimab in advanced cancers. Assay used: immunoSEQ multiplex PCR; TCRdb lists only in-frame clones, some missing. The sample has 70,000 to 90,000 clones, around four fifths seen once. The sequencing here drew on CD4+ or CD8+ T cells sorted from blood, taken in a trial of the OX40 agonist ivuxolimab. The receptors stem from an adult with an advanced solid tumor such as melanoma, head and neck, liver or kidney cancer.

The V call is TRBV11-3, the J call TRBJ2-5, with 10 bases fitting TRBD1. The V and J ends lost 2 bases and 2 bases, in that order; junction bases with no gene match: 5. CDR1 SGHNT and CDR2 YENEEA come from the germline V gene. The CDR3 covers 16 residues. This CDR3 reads CASSLSWTGGQETQYF. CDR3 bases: TGTGCCAGCAGCTTAAGCTGGACAGGGGGGCAAGAGACCCAGTACTTC.

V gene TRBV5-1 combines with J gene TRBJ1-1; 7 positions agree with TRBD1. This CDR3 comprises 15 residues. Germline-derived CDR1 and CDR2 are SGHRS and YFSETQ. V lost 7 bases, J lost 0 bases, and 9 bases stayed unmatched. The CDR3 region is CASLPEGTVNTEAFF. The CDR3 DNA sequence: TGCGCCAGCCTTCCCGAGGGGACAGTGAACACTGAAGCTTTCTTT.

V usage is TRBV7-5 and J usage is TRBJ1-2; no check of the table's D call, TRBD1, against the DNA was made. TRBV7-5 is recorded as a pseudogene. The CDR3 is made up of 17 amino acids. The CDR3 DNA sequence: TGTGCCAGAAGCCAGCCACCCCGGGACAAAGCACACTATGGCTACACCTTC. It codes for CARSQPPRDKAHYGYTF.

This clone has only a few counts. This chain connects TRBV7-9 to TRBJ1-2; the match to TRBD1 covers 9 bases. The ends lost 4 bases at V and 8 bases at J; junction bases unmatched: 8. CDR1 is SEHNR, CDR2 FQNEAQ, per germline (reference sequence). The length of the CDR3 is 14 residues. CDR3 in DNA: TGTGCCAGCAGCTCCTTCGGGACAGGGCGAGGCTACACCTTC. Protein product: CASSSFGTGRGYTF.

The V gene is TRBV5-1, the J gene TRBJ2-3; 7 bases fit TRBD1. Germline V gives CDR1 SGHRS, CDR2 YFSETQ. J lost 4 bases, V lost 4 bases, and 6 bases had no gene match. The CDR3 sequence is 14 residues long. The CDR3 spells CASSRGQRSDTQYF. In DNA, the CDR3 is TGCGCCAGCAGCCGGGGACAGAGGTCAGATACGCAGTATTTT.

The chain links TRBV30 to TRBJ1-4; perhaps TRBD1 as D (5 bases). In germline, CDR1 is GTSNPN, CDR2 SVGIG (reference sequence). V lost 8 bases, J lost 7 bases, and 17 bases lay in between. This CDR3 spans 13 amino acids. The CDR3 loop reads CANSAGPGEKLFF. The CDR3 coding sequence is TGTGCCAACAGCGCAGGGCCGGGTGAAAAACTGTTTTTT.

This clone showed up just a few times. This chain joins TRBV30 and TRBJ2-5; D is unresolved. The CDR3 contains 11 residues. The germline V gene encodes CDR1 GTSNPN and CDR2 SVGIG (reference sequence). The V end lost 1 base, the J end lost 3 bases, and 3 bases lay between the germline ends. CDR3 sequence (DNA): TGTGCCTGGAGTGGGAAAGAGACCCAGTACTTC. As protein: CAWSGKETQYF.

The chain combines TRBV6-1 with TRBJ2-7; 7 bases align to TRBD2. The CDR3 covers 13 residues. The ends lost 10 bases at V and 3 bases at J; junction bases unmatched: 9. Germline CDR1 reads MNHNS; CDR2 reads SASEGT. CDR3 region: CATWGTIIYEQYF. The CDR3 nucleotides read TGTGCCACGTGGGGGACTATCATCTACGAGCAGTACTTC.

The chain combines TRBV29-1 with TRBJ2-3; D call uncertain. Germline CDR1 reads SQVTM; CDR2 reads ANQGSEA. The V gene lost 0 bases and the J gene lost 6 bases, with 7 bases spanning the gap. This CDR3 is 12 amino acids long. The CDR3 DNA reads TGCAGCGTTGAAGAGGTTGGGGATACGCAGTATTTT. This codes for CSVEEVGDTQYF.

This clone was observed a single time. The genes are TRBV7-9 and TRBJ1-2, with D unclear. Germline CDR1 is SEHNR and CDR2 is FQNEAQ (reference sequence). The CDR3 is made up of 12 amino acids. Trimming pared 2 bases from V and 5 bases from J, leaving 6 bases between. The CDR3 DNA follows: TGTGCCAGCAGCTTAAACAGTTATGGCTACACCTTC. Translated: CASSLNSYGYTF.

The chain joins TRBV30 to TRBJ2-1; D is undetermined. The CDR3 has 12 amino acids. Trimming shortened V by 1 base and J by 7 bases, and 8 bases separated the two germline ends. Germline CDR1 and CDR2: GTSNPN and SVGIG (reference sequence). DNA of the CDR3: TGTGCCTGGAGTGGGGGTTGGAATGAGCAGTTCTTC. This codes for CAWSGGWNEQFF.

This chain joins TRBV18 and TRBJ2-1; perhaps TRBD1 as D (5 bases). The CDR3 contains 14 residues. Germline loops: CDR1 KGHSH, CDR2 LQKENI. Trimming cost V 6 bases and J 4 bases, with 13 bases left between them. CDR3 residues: CASSPQTEYNEQFF. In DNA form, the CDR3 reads TGTGCCAGCTCCCCTCAGACAGAGTACAATGAGCAGTTCTTC. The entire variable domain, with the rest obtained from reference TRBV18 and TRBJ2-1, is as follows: NAGVMQNPRHLVRRRGQEARLRCSPMKGHSHVYWYRQLPEEGLKFMVYLQKENIIDESGMPKERFSAEFPKEGPSILRIQQVVRGDSAAYFCASSPQTEYNEQFFGPGTRLTVL.

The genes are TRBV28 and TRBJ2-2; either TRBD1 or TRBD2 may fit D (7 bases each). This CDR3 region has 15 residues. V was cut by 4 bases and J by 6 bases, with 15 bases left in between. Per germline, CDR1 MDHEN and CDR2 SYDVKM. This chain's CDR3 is CASSWQGEGAGELFF. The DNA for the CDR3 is TGTGCCAGCAGTTGGCAGGGGGAGGGCGCCGGGGAGCTGTTTTTT.

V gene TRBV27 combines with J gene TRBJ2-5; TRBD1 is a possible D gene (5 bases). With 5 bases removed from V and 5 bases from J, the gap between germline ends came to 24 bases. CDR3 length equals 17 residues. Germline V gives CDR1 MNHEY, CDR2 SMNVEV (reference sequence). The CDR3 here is CASSLAGQGGIMETQYF. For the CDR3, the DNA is TGTGCCAGCAGTCTCGCCGGCCAGGGTGGTATTATGGAGACCCAGTACTTC.

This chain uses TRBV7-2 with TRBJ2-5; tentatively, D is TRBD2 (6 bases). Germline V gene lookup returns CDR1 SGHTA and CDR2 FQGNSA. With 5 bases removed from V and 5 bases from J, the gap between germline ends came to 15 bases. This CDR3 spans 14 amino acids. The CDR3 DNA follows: TGTGCCAGCAGCGCCTTAGGAGGGGCTGAGACCCAGTACTTC. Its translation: CASSALGGAETQYF.

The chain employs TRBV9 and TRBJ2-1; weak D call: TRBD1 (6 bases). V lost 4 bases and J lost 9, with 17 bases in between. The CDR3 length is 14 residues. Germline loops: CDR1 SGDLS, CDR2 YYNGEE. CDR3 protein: CASSLSLWTVEQFF. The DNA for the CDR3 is TGTGCCAGCAGCCTCTCCCTCTGGACAGTTGAGCAGTTCTTC.

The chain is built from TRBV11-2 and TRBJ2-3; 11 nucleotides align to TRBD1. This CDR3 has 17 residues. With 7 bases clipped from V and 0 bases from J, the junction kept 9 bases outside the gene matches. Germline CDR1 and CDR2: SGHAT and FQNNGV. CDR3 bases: TGTGCCAGCACCCGGACAGGGGGCGCCTCTAGCACAGATACGCAGTATTTT. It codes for CASTRTGGASSTDTQYF.

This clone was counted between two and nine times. The CDR3 DNA follows: TGTGCCAGTAGTGGAGGTTCACCCCTCCACTTT. Translating gives CASSGGSPLHF. The chain recombines TRBV19 with TRBJ1-6; D is ambiguous. Per the germline V gene, CDR1 is LNHDA and CDR2 is SQIVND (reference sequence). The CDR3 runs to 11 residues. Trimming took 5 bases from V and 9 from J, leaving 5 bases between them.

The CDR3 reads CSVEGAGTDTQYF. The CDR3 bases are TGCAGCGTGGAGGGTGCGGGCACAGATACGCAGTATTTT. The gene calls are TRBV29-1 and TRBJ2-3; TRBD2 is a possible D gene (6 bases). Germline assignment: CDR1 SQVTM and CDR2 ANQGSEA. The CDR3 runs to 13 residues. Between the trimmed V and J ends, which lost 6 bases and 1 base, there was a span of 11 bases.

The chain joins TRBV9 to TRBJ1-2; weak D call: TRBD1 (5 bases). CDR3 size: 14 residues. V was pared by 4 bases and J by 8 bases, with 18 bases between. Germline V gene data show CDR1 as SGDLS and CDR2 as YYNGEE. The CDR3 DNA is TGTGCCAGCAGCCTGACACCCCGGGAGGGGGGCTACACCTTC. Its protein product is CASSLTPREGGYTF.

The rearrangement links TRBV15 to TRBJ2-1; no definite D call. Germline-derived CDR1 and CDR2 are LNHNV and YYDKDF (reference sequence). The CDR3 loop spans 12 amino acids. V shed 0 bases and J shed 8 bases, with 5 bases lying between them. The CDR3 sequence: CATSRDFHEQFF. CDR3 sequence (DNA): TGTGCCACCAGCAGAGATTTCCATGAGCAGTTCTTC.

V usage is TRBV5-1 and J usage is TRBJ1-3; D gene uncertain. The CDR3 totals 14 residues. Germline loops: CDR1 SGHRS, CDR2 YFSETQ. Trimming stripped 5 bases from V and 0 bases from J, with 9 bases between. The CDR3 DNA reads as TGCGCCAGCAGAGTAGATAGCTCTGGAAACACCATATATTTT. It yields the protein CASRVDSSGNTIYF.

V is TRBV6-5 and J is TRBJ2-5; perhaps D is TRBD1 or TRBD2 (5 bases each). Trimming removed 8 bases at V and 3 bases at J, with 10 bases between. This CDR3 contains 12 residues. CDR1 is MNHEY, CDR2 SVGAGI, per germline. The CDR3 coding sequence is TGTGCCAGCGGGGGAATGGAAGAGACCCAGTACTTC. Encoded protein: CASGGMEETQYF.

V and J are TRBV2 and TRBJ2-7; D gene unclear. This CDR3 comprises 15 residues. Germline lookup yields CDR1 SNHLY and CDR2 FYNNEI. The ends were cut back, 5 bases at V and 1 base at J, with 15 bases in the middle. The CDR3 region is CASSPSSVGSYEQYF. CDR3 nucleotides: TGTGCCAGCAGTCCGTCTTCCGTCGGATCCTACGAGCAGTACTTC.

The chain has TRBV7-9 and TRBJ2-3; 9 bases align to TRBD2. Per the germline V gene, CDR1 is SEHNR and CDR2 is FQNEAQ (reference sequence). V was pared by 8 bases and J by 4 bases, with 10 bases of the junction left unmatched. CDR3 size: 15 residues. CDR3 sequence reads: CASGTRTSVADTQYF. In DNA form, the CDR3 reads TGTGCCAGCGGGACTCGGACTAGCGTCGCAGATACGCAGTATTTT. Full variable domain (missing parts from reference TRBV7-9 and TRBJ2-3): DTGVSQNPRHKITKRGQNVTFRCDPISEHNRLYWYRQTLGQGPEFLTYFQNEAQLEKSRLLSDRFSAERPKGSFSTLEIQRTEQGDSAMYLCASGTRTSVADTQYFGPGTRLTVL.

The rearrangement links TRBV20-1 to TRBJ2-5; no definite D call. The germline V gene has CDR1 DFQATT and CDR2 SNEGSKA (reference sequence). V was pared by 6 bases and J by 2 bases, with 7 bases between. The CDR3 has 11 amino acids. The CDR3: CSAPQQETQYF. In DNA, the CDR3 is TGCAGTGCCCCCCAACAAGAGACCCAGTACTTC.

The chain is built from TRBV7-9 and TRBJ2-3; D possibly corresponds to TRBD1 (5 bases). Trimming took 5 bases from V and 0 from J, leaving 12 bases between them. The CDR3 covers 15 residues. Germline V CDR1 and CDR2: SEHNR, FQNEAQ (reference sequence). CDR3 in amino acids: CASSQRTPSTDTQYF. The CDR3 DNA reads TGTGCCAGCAGCCAAAGGACACCAAGCACAGATACGCAGTATTTT. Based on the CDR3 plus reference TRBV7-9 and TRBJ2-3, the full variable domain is DTGVSQNPRHKITKRGQNVTFRCDPISEHNRLYWYRQTLGQGPEFLTYFQNEAQLEKSRLLSDRFSAERPKGSFSTLEIQRTEQGDSAMYLCASSQRTPSTDTQYFGPGTRLTVL.